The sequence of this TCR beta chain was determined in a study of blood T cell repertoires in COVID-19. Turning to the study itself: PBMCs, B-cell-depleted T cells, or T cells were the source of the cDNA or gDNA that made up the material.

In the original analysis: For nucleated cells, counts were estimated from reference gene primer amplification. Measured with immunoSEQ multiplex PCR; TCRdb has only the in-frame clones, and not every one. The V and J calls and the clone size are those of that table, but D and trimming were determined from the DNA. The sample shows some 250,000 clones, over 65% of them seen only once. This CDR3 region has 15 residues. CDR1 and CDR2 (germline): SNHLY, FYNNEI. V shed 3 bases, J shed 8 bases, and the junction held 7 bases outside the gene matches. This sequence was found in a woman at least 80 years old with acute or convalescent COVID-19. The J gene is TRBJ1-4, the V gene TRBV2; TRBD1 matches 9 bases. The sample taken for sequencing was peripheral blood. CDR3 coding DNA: TGTGCCAGCAGTGAGATGATGGGACAGGGAGAAAAACTGTTTTTT. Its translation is CASSEMMGQGEKLFF.